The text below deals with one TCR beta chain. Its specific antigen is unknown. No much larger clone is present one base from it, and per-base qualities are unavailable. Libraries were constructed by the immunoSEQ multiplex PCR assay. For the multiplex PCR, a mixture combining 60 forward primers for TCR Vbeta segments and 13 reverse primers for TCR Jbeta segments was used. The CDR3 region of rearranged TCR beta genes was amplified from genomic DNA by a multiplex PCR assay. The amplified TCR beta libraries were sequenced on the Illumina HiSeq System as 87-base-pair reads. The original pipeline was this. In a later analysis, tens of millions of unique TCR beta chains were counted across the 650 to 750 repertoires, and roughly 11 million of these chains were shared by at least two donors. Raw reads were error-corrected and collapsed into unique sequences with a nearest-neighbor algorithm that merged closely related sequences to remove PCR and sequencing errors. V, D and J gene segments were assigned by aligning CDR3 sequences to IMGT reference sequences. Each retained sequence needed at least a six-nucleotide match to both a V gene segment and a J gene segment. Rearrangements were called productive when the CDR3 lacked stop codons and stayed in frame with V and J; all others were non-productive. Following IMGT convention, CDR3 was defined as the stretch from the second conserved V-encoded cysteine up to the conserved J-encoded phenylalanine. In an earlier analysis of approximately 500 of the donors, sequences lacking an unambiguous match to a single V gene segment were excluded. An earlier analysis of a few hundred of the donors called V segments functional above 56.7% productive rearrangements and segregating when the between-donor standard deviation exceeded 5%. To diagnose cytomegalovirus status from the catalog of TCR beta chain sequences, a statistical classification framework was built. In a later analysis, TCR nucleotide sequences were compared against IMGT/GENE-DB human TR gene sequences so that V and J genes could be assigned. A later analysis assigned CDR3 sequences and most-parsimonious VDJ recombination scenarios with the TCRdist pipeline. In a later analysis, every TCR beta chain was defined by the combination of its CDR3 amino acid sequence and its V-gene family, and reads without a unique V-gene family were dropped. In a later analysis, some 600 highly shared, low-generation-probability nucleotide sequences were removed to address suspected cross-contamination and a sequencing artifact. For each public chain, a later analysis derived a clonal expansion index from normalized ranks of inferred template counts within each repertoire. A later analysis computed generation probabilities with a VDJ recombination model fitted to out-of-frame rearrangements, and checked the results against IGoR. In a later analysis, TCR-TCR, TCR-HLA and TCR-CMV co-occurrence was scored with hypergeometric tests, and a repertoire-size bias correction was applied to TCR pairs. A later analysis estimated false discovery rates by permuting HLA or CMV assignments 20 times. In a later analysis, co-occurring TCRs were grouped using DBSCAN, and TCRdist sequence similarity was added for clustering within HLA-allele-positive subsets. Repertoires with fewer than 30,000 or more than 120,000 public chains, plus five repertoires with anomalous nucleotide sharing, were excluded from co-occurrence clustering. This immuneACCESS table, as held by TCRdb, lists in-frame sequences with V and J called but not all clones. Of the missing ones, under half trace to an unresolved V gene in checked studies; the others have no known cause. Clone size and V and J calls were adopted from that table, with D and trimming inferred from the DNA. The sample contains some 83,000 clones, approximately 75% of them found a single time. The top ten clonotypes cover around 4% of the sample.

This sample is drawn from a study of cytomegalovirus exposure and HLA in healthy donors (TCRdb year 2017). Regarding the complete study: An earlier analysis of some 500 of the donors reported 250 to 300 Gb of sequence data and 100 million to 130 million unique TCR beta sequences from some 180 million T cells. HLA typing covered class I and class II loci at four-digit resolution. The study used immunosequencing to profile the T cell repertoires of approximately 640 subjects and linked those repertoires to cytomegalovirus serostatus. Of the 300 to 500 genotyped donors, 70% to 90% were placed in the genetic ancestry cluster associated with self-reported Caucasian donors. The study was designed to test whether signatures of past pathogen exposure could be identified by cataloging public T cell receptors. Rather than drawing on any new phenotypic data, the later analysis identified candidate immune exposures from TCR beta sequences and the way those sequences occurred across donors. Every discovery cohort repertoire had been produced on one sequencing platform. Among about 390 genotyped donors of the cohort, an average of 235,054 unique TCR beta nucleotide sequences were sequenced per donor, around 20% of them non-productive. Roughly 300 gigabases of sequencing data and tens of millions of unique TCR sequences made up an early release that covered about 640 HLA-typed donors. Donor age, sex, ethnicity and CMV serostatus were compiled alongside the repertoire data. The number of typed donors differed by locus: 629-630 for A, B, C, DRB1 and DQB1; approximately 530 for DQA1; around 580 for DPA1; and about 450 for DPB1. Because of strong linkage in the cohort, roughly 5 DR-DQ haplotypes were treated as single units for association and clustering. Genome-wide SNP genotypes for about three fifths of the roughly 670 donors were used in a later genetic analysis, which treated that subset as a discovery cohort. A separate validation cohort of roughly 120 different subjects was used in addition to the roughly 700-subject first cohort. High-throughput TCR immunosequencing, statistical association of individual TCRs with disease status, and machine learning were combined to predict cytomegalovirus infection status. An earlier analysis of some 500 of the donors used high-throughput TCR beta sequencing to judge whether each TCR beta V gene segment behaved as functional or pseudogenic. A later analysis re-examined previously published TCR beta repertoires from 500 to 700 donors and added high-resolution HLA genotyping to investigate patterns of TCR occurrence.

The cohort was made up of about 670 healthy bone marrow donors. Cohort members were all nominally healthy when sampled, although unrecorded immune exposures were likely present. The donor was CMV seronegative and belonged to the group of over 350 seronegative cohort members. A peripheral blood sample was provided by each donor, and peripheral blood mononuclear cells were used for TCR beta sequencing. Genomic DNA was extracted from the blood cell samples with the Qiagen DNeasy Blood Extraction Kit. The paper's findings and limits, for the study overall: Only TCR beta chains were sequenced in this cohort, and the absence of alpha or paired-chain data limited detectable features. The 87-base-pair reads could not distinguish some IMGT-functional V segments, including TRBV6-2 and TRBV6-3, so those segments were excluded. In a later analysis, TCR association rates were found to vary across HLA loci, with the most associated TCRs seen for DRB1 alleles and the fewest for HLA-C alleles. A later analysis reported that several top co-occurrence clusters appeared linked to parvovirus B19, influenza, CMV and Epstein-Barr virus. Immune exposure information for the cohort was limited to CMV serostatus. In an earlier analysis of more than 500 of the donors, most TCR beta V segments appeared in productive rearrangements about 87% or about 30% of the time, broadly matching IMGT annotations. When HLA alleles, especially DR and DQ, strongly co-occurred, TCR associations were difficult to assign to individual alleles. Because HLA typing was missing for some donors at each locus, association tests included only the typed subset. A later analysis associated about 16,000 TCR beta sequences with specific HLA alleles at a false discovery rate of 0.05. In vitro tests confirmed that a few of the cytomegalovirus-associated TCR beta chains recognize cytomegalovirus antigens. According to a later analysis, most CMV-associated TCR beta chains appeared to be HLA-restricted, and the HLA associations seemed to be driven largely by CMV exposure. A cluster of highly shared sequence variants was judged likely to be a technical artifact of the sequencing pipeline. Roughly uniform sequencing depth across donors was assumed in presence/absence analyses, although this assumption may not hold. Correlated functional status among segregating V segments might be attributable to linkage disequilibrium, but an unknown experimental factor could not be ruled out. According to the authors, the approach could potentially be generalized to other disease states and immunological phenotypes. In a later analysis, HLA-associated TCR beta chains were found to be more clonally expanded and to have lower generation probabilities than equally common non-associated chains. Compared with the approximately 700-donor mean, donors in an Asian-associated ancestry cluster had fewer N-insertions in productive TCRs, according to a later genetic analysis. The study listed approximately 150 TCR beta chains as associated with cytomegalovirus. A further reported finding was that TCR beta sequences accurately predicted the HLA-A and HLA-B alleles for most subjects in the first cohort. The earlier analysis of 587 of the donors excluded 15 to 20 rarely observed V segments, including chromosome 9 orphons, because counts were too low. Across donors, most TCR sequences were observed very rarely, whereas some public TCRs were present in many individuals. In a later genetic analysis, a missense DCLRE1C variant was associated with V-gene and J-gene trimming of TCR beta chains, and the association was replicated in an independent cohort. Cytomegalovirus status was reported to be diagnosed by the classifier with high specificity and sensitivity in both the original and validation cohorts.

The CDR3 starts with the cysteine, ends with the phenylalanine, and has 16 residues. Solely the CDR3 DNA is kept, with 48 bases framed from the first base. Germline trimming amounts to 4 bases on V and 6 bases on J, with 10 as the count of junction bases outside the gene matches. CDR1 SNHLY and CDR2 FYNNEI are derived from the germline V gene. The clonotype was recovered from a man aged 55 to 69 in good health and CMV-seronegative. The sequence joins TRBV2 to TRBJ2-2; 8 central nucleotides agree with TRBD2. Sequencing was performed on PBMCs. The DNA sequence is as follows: TGTGCCAGCAGTGGGGAGAGGGCTAGCGGGTCCGGGGAGCTGTTTTTT. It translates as CASSGERASGSGELFF. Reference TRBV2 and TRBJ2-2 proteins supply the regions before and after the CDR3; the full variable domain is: EPEVTQTPSHQVTQMGQEVILRCVPISNHLYFYWYRQILGQKVEFLVSFYNNEISEKSEIFDDQFSVERPDGSNFTLKIRSTKLEDSAMYFCASSGERASGSGELFFGEGSRLTVL.